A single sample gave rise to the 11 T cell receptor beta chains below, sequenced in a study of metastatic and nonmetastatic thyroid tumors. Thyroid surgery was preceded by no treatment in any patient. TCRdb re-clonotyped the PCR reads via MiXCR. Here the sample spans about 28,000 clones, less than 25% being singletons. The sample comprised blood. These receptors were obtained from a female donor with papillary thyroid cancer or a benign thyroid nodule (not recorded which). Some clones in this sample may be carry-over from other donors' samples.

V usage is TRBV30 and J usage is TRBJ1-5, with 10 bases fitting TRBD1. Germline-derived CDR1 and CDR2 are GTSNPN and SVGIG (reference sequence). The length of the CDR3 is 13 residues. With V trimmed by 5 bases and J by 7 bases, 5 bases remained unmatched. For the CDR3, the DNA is TGTGCCTGGGACAGGGGGCTAGGGCAGCCCCAGCATTTT. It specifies CAWDRGLGQPQHF.

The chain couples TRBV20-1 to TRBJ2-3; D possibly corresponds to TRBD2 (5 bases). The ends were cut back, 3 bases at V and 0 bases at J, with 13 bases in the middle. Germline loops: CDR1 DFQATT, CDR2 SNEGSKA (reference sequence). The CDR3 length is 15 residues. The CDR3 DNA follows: TGCAGTGCTAGTTTGCGGGTTTCAAGCACAGATACGCAGTATTTT. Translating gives CSASLRVSSTDTQYF.

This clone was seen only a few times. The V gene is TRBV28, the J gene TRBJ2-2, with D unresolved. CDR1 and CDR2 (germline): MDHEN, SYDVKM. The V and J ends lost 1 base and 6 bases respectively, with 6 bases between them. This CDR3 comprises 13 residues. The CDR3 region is CASSLYGPGELFF. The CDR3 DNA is TGTGCCAGCAGTTTATATGGGCCCGGGGAGCTGTTTTTT.

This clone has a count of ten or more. The CDR3 reads CASSSATWAGPPRETQYF. CDR3 bases: TGTGCCAGCAGCTCAGCGACTTGGGCAGGGCCTCCCCGGGAGACCCAGTACTTC. The V gene is TRBV7-6, the J gene TRBJ2-5; tentative D call: TRBD1 (5 bases). The CDR3 sequence is 18 residues long. V lost 4 bases and J lost 5, with 26 bases in between. CDR1 SGHVS and CDR2 FNYEAQ come from the germline V gene.

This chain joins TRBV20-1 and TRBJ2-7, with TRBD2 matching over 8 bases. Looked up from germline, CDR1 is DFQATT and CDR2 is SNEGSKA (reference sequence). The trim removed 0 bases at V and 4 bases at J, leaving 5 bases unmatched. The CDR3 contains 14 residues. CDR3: CSARDLAGGYEQYF. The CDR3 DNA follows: TGCAGTGCTAGAGATCTGGCGGGAGGTTACGAGCAGTACTTC.

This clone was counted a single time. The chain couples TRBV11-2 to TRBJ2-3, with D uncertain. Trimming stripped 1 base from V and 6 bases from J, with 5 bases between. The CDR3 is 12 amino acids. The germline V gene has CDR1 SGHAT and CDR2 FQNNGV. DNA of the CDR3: TGTGCCAGCAGCTTAGCGGTTGATACGCAGTATTTT. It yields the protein CASSLAVDTQYF.

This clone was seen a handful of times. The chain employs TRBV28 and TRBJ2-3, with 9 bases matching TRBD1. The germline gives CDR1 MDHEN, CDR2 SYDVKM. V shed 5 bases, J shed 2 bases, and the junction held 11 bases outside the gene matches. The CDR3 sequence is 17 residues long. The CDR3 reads CASSREQGAGPTDTQYF. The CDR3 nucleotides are TGTGCCAGCAGTCGGGAACAGGGGGCAGGCCCCACAGATACGCAGTATTTT.

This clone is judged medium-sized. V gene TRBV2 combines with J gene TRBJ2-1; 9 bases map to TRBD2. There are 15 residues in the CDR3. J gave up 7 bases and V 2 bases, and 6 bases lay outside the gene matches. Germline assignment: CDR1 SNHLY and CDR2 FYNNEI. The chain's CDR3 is CASSEKASGANEQFF. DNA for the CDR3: TGTGCCAGCAGTGAAAAGGCTAGCGGGGCTAATGAGCAGTTCTTC.

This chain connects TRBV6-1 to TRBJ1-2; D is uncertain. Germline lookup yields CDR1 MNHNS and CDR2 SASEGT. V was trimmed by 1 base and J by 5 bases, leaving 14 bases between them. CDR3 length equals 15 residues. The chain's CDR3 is CASSEGRGWGYGYTF. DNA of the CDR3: TGTGCCAGCAGTGAAGGTCGCGGGTGGGGATATGGCTACACCTTC.

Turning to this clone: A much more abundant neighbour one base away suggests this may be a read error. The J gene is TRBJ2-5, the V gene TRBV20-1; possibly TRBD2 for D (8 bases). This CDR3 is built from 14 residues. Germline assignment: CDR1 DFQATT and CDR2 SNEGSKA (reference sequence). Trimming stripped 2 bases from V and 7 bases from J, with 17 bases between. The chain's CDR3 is CSARPDRAGGTQYF. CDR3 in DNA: TGCAGTGCTAGACCTGACAGGGCGGGAGGGACCCAGTACTTC.

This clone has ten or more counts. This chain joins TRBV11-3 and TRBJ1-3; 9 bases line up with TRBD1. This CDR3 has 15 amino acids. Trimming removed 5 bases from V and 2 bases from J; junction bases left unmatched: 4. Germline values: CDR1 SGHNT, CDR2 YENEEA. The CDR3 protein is CASSPRTGAGNTIYF. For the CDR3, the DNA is TGTGCCAGCAGCCCGAGGACAGGGGCTGGAAACACCATATATTTT. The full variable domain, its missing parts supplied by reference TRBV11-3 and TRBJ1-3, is EAGVVQSPRYKIIEKKQPVAFWCNPISGHNTLYWYLQNLGQGPELLIRYENEEAVDDSQLPKDRFSAERLKGVDSTLKIQPAELGDSAVYLCASSPRTGAGNTIYFGEGSWLTVV.